What follows is one T cell receptor beta chain and its context. The CDR3 is made up of 14 amino acids. The germline V and J ends were trimmed by 4 bases and 1 base, with 10 bases remaining between them. In germline, CDR1 is LGHDT, CDR2 YNNKEL (reference sequence). The data belong to a study of blood T cell repertoires in COVID-19. On the study more broadly: Sites in the United States, Italy and Spain provided acute and convalescent COVID-19 samples.

Participant ages covered about 18 to 100 years across 25 or so US areas. The study assigned cohorts using participant-reported clinical history. Each recovered donor of Cohort 3 presented with two negative PCRs, clearance, or symptom resolution. The repertoire was sequenced with immunoSEQ multiplex PCR; TCRdb's copy has only in-frame clones and lacks some. This table holds about 200,000 clones, around 90% found once. This receptor was identified in a woman aged 18 to 35 who had recovered from COVID-19. This rearrangement joins TRBV3-1 (or the pseudogene TRBV3-2) to TRBJ1-2, with D perhaps matching TRBD1 (6 bases). Sample: PBMCs or T cells enriched from blood (not recorded which). The CDR3 bases are TGTGCCAGCAGCCTACAGGGAAGTAACTATGGCTACACCTTC. Its translation is CASSLQGSNYGYTF.